This record covers a single T cell receptor beta chain. Its antigen remains unknown. Germline CDR1 and CDR2: LNHDA and SQIVND (reference sequence). This CDR3 is built from 15 residues. These data belong to a study of T cells expressing NK-cell markers. TCRdb re-called the 5' RACE reads; one entry per CDR3 protein, DNA not given. The sample table includes some 450,000 distinct CDR3 sequences. General study results and limits: Questions lingered over whether expanded NKG2C+ T cell clones were HCMV-specific.

The specimen sequenced was blood T cells: a sorted CD56 or NKG2C T cell subset, CD4+ or CD8+ T cells, or bulk PBMC T cells (not recorded which). The sequence was obtained from a woman aged 18 to 75 in good health. The chain employs TRBV19 and TRBJ2-3; TCRdb outputs TRBD2, but without DNA this stays unchecked. The CDR3 reads CASSSTSGLTDTQYF.